The T cell receptor beta chain under discussion was sequenced for a study of CD8 T cells in ankylosing spondylitis. Making use of molecular barcodes, quantitative 5'-RACE generated TCR beta libraries. TCRdb used MiXCR to reprocess the 5' RACE reads, holding one entry per CDR3 protein. The table has under 130,000 distinct CDR3 sequences, less than 25% seen once. General study points: Reactive arthritis synovial fluid and blood were previously reported to contain some motif variants. Disease-linked clones reportedly concentrated significantly in matched ankylosing spondylitis synovial fluid. Blood of patients with ankylosing spondylitis appeared to be characterized by a TCR beta motif of eight highly homologous variants.

V was cut by 0 bases and J by 4 bases, with 10 bases left in between. Germline CDR1 and CDR2: SGHAT and FQNNGV. The CDR3 has 15 amino acids. This clonotype has a handful of counts. What it recognizes is unknown. The chain recombines TRBV11-2 with TRBJ2-1; D tentatively fits TRBD1 or TRBD2 (5 bases each). This clonotype originated in a male donor with ankylosing spondylitis. Material for sequencing was synovial fluid, either unsorted or a sorted T cell fraction (not recorded which). CDR3 coding DNA: TGTGCCAGCAGCTTAGAACGGGACGGTTACAATGAGCAGTTCTTC. This translates into CASSLERDGYNEQFF.